The clone carrying this T cell receptor beta chain was observed a single time. The CDR3 length is 14 residues. Trimming removed 8 bases at V and 0 bases at J, with 11 bases between. CDR1 and CDR2 from the germline V gene are LNHDA and SQIVND (reference sequence). Sequencing used immunoSEQ multiplex PCR; TCRdb keeps in-frame clones, though not all of them. The sample holds 80,000 to 130,000 clones, around 94% seen once. The record originates from a study of T cell changes during pregnancy in multiple sclerosis. This sample comprised peripheral blood, obtained in the second trimester of pregnancy. The gene calls are TRBV19 and TRBJ1-3; D not certain. The TCR comes from a female donor with multiple sclerosis, enrolled in a pregnancy study. The CDR3 sequence is CASVTEGSGNTIYF. The DNA of the CDR3 is TGTGCCAGTGTGACGGAGGGCTCTGGAAACACCATATATTTT.